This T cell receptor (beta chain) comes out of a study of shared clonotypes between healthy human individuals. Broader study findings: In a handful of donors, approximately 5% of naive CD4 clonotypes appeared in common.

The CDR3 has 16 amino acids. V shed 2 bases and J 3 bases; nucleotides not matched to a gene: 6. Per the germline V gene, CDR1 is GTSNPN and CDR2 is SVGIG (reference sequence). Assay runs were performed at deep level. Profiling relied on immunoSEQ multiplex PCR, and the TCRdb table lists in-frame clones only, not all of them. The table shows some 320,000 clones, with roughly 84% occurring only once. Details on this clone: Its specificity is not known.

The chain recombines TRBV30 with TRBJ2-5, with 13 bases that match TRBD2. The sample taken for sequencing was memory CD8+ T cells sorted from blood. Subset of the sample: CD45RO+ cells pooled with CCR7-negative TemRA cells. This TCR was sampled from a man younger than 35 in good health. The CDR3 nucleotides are TGTGCCTGGAGTTCTTTCGGACTAGCGGGGGAAGAGACCCAGTACTTC. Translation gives CAWSSFGLAGEETQYF.